The present T cell receptor beta chain was sequenced within a study of T cells in Graves' hyperthyroidism and ophthalmopathy. Study-level background: Before any treatment, at initial diagnosis, peripheral blood was collected. Study-level points and caveats: From stable hyperthyroidism, ophthalmopathy was set apart by a 13 V-J model.

This CDR3 is built from 16 residues. The V gene's germline CDR1 is SGHRS and CDR2 YFSETQ. Trimming took 0 bases from V and 8 from J, leaving 18 bases between them. Diagnosis of hyperthyroidism was new in patients aged 18 to 65, and its duration was under 2 months. Uncontrolled infections, other autoimmune diseases, pregnancy or lactation led to exclusion of patients. Note on this clonotype: Its antigen is undetermined.

Using RNA transcripts as the source, TCR beta CDR3 regions were amplified. The HTBI set primed first-round TCR CDR3 RT-PCR. TCRdb analysed the multiplex PCR reads with MiXCR anew, one entry per CDR3 protein. The data contain approximately 430,000 distinct CDR3 sequences, about a sixth of them singletons. Sequenced: blood. The clonotype originates from a woman younger than 35 with Graves' hyperthyroidism. V usage is TRBV5-1 and J usage is TRBJ2-1; D not certain. The CDR3 DNA reads as TGCGCCAGCAGCTTGGTTCCGACGGCCGGCTGGGATGAGCAGTTCTTC. This encodes CASSLVPTAGWDEQFF. Together with reference TRBV5-1 and TRBJ2-1, the CDR3 gives the full variable domain: KAGVTQTPRYLIKTRGQQVTLSCSPISGHRSVSWYQQTPGQGLQFLFEYFSETQRNKGNFPGRFSGRQFSNSRSEMNVSTLELGDSALYLCASSLVPTAGWDEQFFGPGTRLTVL.